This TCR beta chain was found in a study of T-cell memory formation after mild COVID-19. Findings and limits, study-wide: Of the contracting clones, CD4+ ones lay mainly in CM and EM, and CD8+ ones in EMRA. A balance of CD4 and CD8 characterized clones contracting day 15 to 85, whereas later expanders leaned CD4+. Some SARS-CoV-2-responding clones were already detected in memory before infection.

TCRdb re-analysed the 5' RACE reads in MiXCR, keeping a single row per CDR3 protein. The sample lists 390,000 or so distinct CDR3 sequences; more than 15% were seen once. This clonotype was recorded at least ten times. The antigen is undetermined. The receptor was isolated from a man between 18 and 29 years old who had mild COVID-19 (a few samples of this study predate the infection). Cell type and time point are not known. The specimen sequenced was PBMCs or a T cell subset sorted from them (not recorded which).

The CDR3: CASMRVTQYF. The CDR3 nucleotides are TGTGCCAGCATGAGAGTTACGCAGTATTTT. V usage is TRBV28 and J usage is TRBJ2-3; D is ambiguous. The CDR3 is made up of 10 amino acids. The germline CDR1 and CDR2 sequences are MDHEN and SYDVKM. Trimming took 7 bases from V and 8 from J, leaving 7 bases between them.